The 13 T cell receptor beta chains reported below all come from one sample, sequenced in a study of cytomegalovirus exposure and HLA in healthy donors. PCR used 60 Vbeta primers and 13 Jbeta primers. Profiling relied on immunoSEQ multiplex PCR, and the TCRdb table lists in-frame clones only, not all of them. The table includes 100,000 to 150,000 clones, 81% detected once. Sequencing was performed on PBMCs. These receptors originate from a man between 18 and 29 years old in good health and CMV-seronegative.

This sequence joins TRBV2 and TRBJ2-1; the D gene is possibly TRBD2 (5 bases). Germline values: CDR1 SNHLY, CDR2 FYNNEI. Trimming took 4 bases from V and 0 from J, leaving 19 bases between them. The CDR3 length is 18 residues. CDR3 coding DNA: TGTGCCAGCAGTGTAGCCCACCCTTCTACTAGCTCCTACAATGAGCAGTTCTTC. This codes for CASSVAHPSTSSYNEQFF. Combining the CDR3 with reference TRBV2 and TRBJ2-1 gives the whole variable domain EPEVTQTPSHQVTQMGQEVILRCVPISNHLYFYWYRQILGQKVEFLVSFYNNEISEKSEIFDDQFSVERPDGSNFTLKIRSTKLEDSAMYFCASSVAHPSTSSYNEQFFGPGTRLTVL.

This clone was seen only a few times. The gene calls are TRBV4-3 and TRBJ1-1, with D perhaps TRBD1 (6 bases). Germline V gene data show CDR1 as LGHNA and CDR2 as YSLEER. CDR3 length: 15 residues. The germline V and J ends were trimmed by 0 bases and 3 bases, with 11 bases remaining between them. The CDR3, as DNA: TGCGCCAGCAGCCAAGAAACAGGGTGGGACACTGAAGCTTTCTTT. The encoded protein is CASSQETGWDTEAFF.

V is TRBV11-3 and J is TRBJ2-5; a weak D match, TRBD2 (6 bases). Trimming pared 1 base from V and 7 bases from J, leaving 31 bases between. The CDR3 covers 20 residues. Per germline, CDR1 SGHNT and CDR2 YENEEA. CDR3 bases: TGTGCCAGCAGCTTAGGGCCGTGGGACTGGTCCCCGCATCACATTGGGACCCAGTACTTC. Encoded protein: CASSLGPWDWSPHHIGTQYF.

The rearrangement joins TRBV5-6 to TRBJ1-2, with D perhaps matching TRBD1 (5 bases). The germline V gene has CDR1 SGHDT and CDR2 YYEEEE. This CDR3 has 16 residues. Trimming cost V 0 bases and J 10 bases, with 22 bases left between them. CDR3 nucleotide sequence: TGTGCCAGCAGCTTGGTCCGCAGGGATGTAGGAGAGGTCTACACCTTC. Translated, it gives CASSLVRRDVGEVYTF.

The count of this clone is one. This chain links TRBV18 with TRBJ1-1, with TRBD1 identical over 9 bases. The CDR3 spans 14 residues. With V trimmed by 6 bases and J by 6 bases, 8 bases remained unmatched. From germline, CDR1 is KGHSH and CDR2 LQKENI. The CDR3 loop reads CASSRRDRDSEAFF. CDR3 sequence (DNA): TGTGCCAGCTCGCGGCGGGACAGGGATTCTGAAGCTTTCTTT.

The V and J genes are TRBV25-1 and TRBJ2-3; 8 positions agree with TRBD2. The ends lost 2 bases at V and 3 bases at J; junction bases unmatched: 4. CDR3 length: 15 residues. Germline lookup yields CDR1 MGHDK and CDR2 SYGVNS. CDR3 protein: CASSEGLAMTDTQYF. CDR3 bases: TGTGCCAGCAGTGAAGGACTAGCAATGACAGATACGCAGTATTTT.

This chain links TRBV27 with TRBJ1-6; 7 positions agree with TRBD1. Germline-derived CDR1 and CDR2 are MNHEY and SMNVEV (reference sequence). V was clipped by 6 bases and J by 11 bases; unmatched bases: 13. The CDR3 contains 15 residues. CDR3 DNA: TGTGCCAGCAGCCCCGGGACAGAGGCTACCGCACCCCTCCACTTT. This sequence encodes CASSPGTEATAPLHF.

The chain has TRBV6-5 and TRBJ1-6, with D perhaps matching TRBD1 (5 bases). Trimming pared 2 bases from V and 8 bases from J, leaving 13 bases between. The CDR3 has 15 amino acids. The germline V gene encodes CDR1 MNHEY and CDR2 SVGAGI. The CDR3 protein is CASSYTGTGDSPLHF. The CDR3 DNA follows: TGTGCCAGCAGTTACACCGGGACGGGGGATTCACCCCTCCACTTT.

The V gene is TRBV28, the J gene TRBJ1-5; D is unresolved. From germline, CDR1 is MDHEN and CDR2 SYDVKM. Trimming cost V 8 bases and J 6 bases, with 17 bases left between them. CDR3 length equals 14 residues. The CDR3 DNA reads as TGTGCCAGCGGGGTTGGGAGATCAGGTCAGCCCCAGCATTTT. Protein sequence: CASGVGRSGQPQHF. Based on the CDR3 plus reference TRBV28 and TRBJ1-5, the full variable domain is DVKVTQSSRYLVKRTGEKVFLECVQDMDHENMFWYRQDPGLGLRLIYFSYDVKMKEKGDIPEGYSVSREKKERFSLILESASTNQTSMYLCASGVGRSGQPQHFGDGTRLSIL.

The chain carries TRBV19 and TRBJ2-7; 7 bases line up with TRBD1. J was trimmed by 4 bases and V by 9 bases; bases with no gene match: 12. The V gene's germline CDR1 is LNHDA and CDR2 SQIVND (reference sequence). CDR3 length: 14 residues. CDR3 DNA: TGTGCCAGCCGAGAACAAGGGGGCCGGTACGAGCAGTACTTC. Residues: CASREQGGRYEQYF.

The gene calls are TRBV30 and TRBJ2-2, with D uncertain. V dropped 2 bases and J dropped 2 bases, with 3 bases sitting between them. CDR1 is GTSNPN and CDR2 is SVGIG in the germline V gene (reference sequence). The CDR3 has 12 amino acids. CDR3 region: CAWSINTGELFF. In DNA form, the CDR3 reads TGTGCCTGGAGTATAAACACCGGGGAGCTGTTTTTT.

The chain combines TRBV5-1 with TRBJ2-7; 11 bases are shared with TRBD2. This CDR3 spans 14 amino acids. Germline values: CDR1 SGHRS, CDR2 YFSETQ. Unmatched junction bases numbered 4, after V lost 3 bases and J lost 5 bases. The CDR3 region is CASSSSGGYNEQYF. As DNA, the CDR3 is TGCGCCAGCAGCTCTAGCGGGGGGTATAACGAGCAGTACTTC.

The V call is TRBV9, the J call TRBJ2-5, with D possibly being TRBD2 (5 bases). The ends were cut back, 0 bases at V and 2 bases at J, with 8 bases in the middle. The CDR3 length is 14 residues. Germline V gene lookup returns CDR1 SGDLS and CDR2 YYNGEE. The CDR3 region is CASSVGGYQETQYF. The DNA for the CDR3 is TGTGCCAGCAGCGTAGGAGGGTATCAAGAGACCCAGTACTTC. Looking up the rest from reference TRBV9 and TRBJ2-5 gives the full variable domain: DSGVTQTPKHLITATGQRVTLRCSPRSGDLSVYWYQQSLDQGLQFLIQYYNGEERAKGNILERFSAQQFPDLHSELNLSSLELGDSALYFCASSVGGYQETQYFGPGTRLLVL.